Presented here are 29 T cell receptor beta chains from one specimen sequenced in a study of cytomegalovirus exposure and HLA in healthy donors. Vbeta (60) and Jbeta (13) primers were used in the PCR. This table comes from immunoSEQ multiplex PCR, and its TCRdb copy is limited to in-frame clones, with some not included. The sample yields roughly 130,000 clones, 74% seen once. Sequencing was performed on PBMCs. These receptors were collected from a woman in her 50s in good health and CMV-seropositive.

The rearrangement links TRBV10-1 to TRBJ2-3; 9 nucleotides match TRBD1. Germline CDR1 WNHNN, CDR2 SYGVQD (reference sequence). This CDR3 region has 14 residues. With V trimmed by 4 bases and J by 4 bases, 3 bases remained unmatched. The CDR3 sequence: CASSGQGGSDTQYF. The CDR3 DNA follows: TGCGCCAGCAGTGGACAGGGGGGATCAGATACGCAGTATTTT.

The chain recombines TRBV5-5 with TRBJ1-1; 11 bases fit TRBD1. The ends lost 4 bases at V and 4 bases at J; junction bases unmatched: 3. Germline loops: CDR1 SGHKS, CDR2 YYEKEE (reference sequence). This CDR3 is built from 14 residues. The CDR3 DNA reads as TGTGCCAGCAGCACAGGGACAGGGGGCACTGAAGCTTTCTTT. Its translation is CASSTGTGGTEAFF.

The chain links TRBV2 to TRBJ2-7; 10 nucleotides match TRBD1. Losses at the gene ends were 9 bases for V and 6 bases for J; bases not matched to a gene: 8. CDR3 length: 13 amino acids. The germline V gene has CDR1 SNHLY and CDR2 FYNNEI. For the CDR3, the DNA is TGTGCCAGGTCGCCCGGGACAGGGGCCGAGCAGTACTTC. Its translation: CARSPGTGAEQYF.

This clone was seen a few times. This sequence joins TRBV2 and TRBJ2-7, with TRBD1 matching 7 bases. Germline loops: CDR1 SNHLY, CDR2 FYNNEI. The ends lost 6 bases at V and 8 bases at J; junction bases unmatched: 13. The CDR3 contains 14 residues. In nucleotides, the CDR3 is TGTGCCAGCAGACCTCGACAGGGCGCAACGAAGCAGTACTTC. Translated: CASRPRQGATKQYF.

This clone was detected ten times or more. The chain uses TRBV9 and TRBJ2-2; tentative D call: TRBD2 (5 bases). Looked up from germline, CDR1 is SGDLS and CDR2 is YYNGEE. V was clipped by 6 bases and J by 8 bases, with 17 bases between them. This CDR3 comprises 14 residues. Written as DNA, the CDR3 is TGTGCCAGCAAAAACAGCCTGGGAGTTGGGGAGCTGTTTTTT. Its translation: CASKNSLGVGELFF.

V is TRBV5-5 and J is TRBJ1-5, with 7 bases fitting TRBD1. The CDR3 runs 20 residues. Trimming cost V 1 base and J 3 bases; bases outside gene matches: 19. Germline CDR1 reads SGHKS; CDR2 reads YYEKEE (reference sequence). The CDR3 coding sequence is TGTGCCAGCAGCTTGAATTTGAGGGGATCAGGAAGGGGGCCCAATCAGCCCCAGCATTTT. Its protein product is CASSLNLRGSGRGPNQPQHF. The full variable domain, with the rest looked up from reference TRBV5-5 and TRBJ1-5, is DAGVTQSPTHLIKTRGQQVTLRCSPISGHKSVSWYQQVLGQGPQFIFQYYEKEERGRGNFPDRFSARQFPNYSSELNVNALLLGDSALYLCASSLNLRGSGRGPNQPQHFGDGTRLSIL.

The V call is TRBV15, the J call TRBJ2-2, with TRBD2 matching over 7 bases. Germline assignment: CDR1 LNHNV and CDR2 YYDKDF (reference sequence). This CDR3 spans 15 amino acids. The ends lost 6 bases at V and 11 bases at J; junction bases unmatched: 15. The CDR3 sequence is CATRMTRAPGGELFF. The CDR3 DNA is TGTGCCACCAGAATGACGAGGGCCCCGGGGGGTGAGCTGTTTTTT.

There are a few counts of this clone. The chain carries TRBV5-6 and TRBJ1-1, with D uncertain. Germline CDR1 and CDR2: SGHDT and YYEEEE. Trimming took off 4 bases at V and 4 bases at J, with 14 bases between the two ends. The CDR3 consists of 14 residues. In DNA form, the CDR3 reads TGTGCCAGCAGCAAACGGACGGGAATCACTGAAGCTTTCTTT. Translation gives CASSKRTGITEAFF.

The CDR3 DNA follows: TGCGCCAGCAGCTTGGCCGTTGGGCATCAGCCCCAGCATTTT. Translating gives CASSLAVGHQPQHF. V and J are TRBV5-1 and TRBJ1-5, with D uncertain. The CDR3 is made up of 14 amino acids. Trimming took off 0 bases at V and 5 bases at J, with 9 bases between the two ends. Looked up from germline, CDR1 is SGHRS and CDR2 is YFSETQ.

In DNA form, the CDR3 reads TGCAGCGCCGGGACAGCTGGAAACACCATATATTTT. It is translated as CSAGTAGNTIYF. The chain couples TRBV29-1 to TRBJ1-3; TRBD1 matches 7 bases. Germline V CDR1 and CDR2: SQVTM, ANQGSEA. V gave up 7 bases and J gave up 2 bases; unmatched junction bases: 2. The CDR3 runs to 12 residues.

The gene calls are TRBV10-3 and TRBJ2-1; the match to TRBD1 covers 8 bases. The V gene end was trimmed by 10 bases and the J gene end by 9 bases; junction bases not matched to a gene: 8. Germline V gene data show CDR1 as ENHRY and CDR2 as SYGVKD. CDR3 length: 12 residues. The CDR3 sequence is CATGETGAEQFF. CDR3 DNA: TGTGCCACGGGAGAGACAGGGGCTGAGCAGTTCTTC.

The chain joins TRBV7-2 to TRBJ1-2, with 7 bases fitting TRBD1. The CDR3 spans 15 residues. CDR1 and CDR2 (germline): SGHTA, FQGNSA. Trimming removed 5 bases from V and 5 bases from J; junction bases left unmatched: 11. This CDR3 is CASSVNRGWGYGYTF. CDR3 nucleotide sequence: TGTGCCAGCAGCGTCAACAGGGGCTGGGGGTATGGCTACACCTTC.

V is TRBV5-1 and J is TRBJ1-1, with D perhaps matching TRBD1 (6 bases). Trimming took off 5 bases at V and 3 bases at J, with 11 bases between the two ends. This CDR3 contains 13 residues. Germline values: CDR1 SGHRS, CDR2 YFSETQ. The CDR3 sequence: CASRQGADTEAFF. CDR3 coding DNA: TGCGCCAGCAGACAGGGCGCGGACACTGAAGCTTTCTTT.

The chain couples TRBV6-6 to TRBJ1-3; D is unresolved. With 7 bases removed from V and 0 bases from J, the gap between germline ends came to 10 bases. Germline lookup yields CDR1 MNHNY and CDR2 SVGAGI (reference sequence). The CDR3 totals 14 residues. The CDR3 loop reads CASMEDGSGNTIYF. The CDR3 DNA follows: TGTGCCAGCATGGAGGACGGCTCTGGAAACACCATATATTTT.

V gene TRBV28 combines with J gene TRBJ2-3; D might be TRBD1 (6 bases). CDR3 length: 12 amino acids. Germline V gene lookup returns CDR1 MDHEN and CDR2 SYDVKM. Trimming removed 4 bases from V and 8 bases from J, with 10 bases in between. The DNA of the CDR3 is TGTGCCAGCAGTTCCAGGGGTGGTACGCAGTATTTT. It specifies CASSSRGGTQYF.

V usage is TRBV9 and J usage is TRBJ2-1, with 9 bases aligning to TRBD2. The CDR3 has 16 amino acids. Germline-derived CDR1 and CDR2 are SGDLS and YYNGEE. After removal of 1 base from V and 5 bases from J, the junction contained 7 bases not matched to a gene. This CDR3 is CASSVNSGGFDNEQFF. CDR3 coding DNA: TGTGCCAGCAGCGTAAATAGCGGGGGATTTGACAATGAGCAGTTCTTC.

The chain is built from TRBV30 and TRBJ1-6, with 7 positions matching TRBD1. V shed 6 bases and J 0 bases; nucleotides not matched to a gene: 5. Germline V gene lookup returns CDR1 GTSNPN and CDR2 SVGIG (reference sequence). The CDR3 is made up of 15 amino acids. The CDR3 nucleotides read TGTGCCTGTATTAGACAGGGCTCCTATAATTCACCCCTCCACTTT. Its translation is CACIRQGSYNSPLHF.

The chain employs TRBV9 and TRBJ1-6; D not resolved. Germline assignment: CDR1 SGDLS and CDR2 YYNGEE. The CDR3 consists of 15 residues. V was pared by 4 bases and J by 6 bases, with 14 bases between. The CDR3 nucleotides read TGTGCCAGCAGCCCTGTTCCGGGAGGTAATTCACCCCTCCACTTT. Its translation: CASSPVPGGNSPLHF.

This clone was seen a single time. The rearrangement links TRBV19 to TRBJ1-4; tentatively, D is TRBD1 (6 bases). The germline gives CDR1 LNHDA, CDR2 SQIVND (reference sequence). The CDR3 is 14 residues long. V was cut by 6 bases and J by 4 bases, with 12 bases left in between. The CDR3 sequence: CASRRGTFNEKLFF. The DNA of the CDR3 is TGTGCCAGTAGGAGGGGGACATTTAATGAAAAACTGTTTTTT. Supplemented by reference TRBV19 and TRBJ1-4, the full variable domain reads DGGITQSPKYLFRKEGQNVTLSCEQNLNHDAMYWYRQDPGQGLRLIYYSQIVNDFQKGDIAEGYSVSREKKESFPLTVTSAQKNPTAFYLCASRRGTFNEKLFFGSGTQLSVL.

The V and J genes are TRBV6-5 and TRBJ1-1, with TRBD1 as a possible D gene (5 bases). CDR3 length: 12 amino acids. V was cut by 4 bases and J by 5 bases, with 8 bases left in between. Germline loops: CDR1 MNHEY, CDR2 SVGAGI. The CDR3 loop is CASSWGGTEAFF. The CDR3 coding sequence is TGTGCCAGCAGTTGGGGGGGGACTGAAGCTTTCTTT.

The genes are TRBV5-1 and TRBJ2-3; 8 nucleotides line up with TRBD1. There are 16 residues in the CDR3. The germline V gene has CDR1 SGHRS and CDR2 YFSETQ. V lost 0 bases and J lost 4; bases outside the gene matches: 7. Here the CDR3 DNA reads TGCGCCAGCAGCTTGGCCAACAGGGGGGTGGCAGATACGCAGTATTTT. Translation: CASSLANRGVADTQYF.

In nucleotides, the CDR3 is TGTGCCAGCAGCTTAGCGGCCTCGTTAGCCAAAAACATTCAGTACTTC. Its protein is CASSLAASLAKNIQYF. The chain carries TRBV7-2 and TRBJ2-4; D is ambiguous. V gave up 0 bases and J gave up 0 bases, with 9 bases separating them. Germline V gene lookup returns CDR1 SGHTA and CDR2 FQGNSA. The CDR3 totals 16 residues.

This clone was found a few times. The genes are TRBV28 and TRBJ1-4, with D possibly being TRBD1 (5 bases). The V gene lost 5 bases and the J gene lost 0 bases, with 19 bases spanning the gap. CDR3 size: 18 residues. The germline V gene has CDR1 MDHEN and CDR2 SYDVKM. CDR3 sequence reads: CASSKGDSFGATNEKLFF. Here the CDR3 DNA reads TGTGCCAGCAGTAAAGGGGACTCCTTCGGGGCAACTAATGAAAAACTGTTTTTT.

The rearrangement uses TRBV7-9 and TRBJ2-3, with 9 bases lining up with TRBD1. V lost 7 bases to trimming and J lost 3 bases; unmatched junction nucleotides: 5. Germline V gives CDR1 SEHNR, CDR2 FQNEAQ (reference sequence). The CDR3 loop spans 14 amino acids. The CDR3 reads CASTPGQGTDTQYF. The CDR3 DNA is TGTGCCAGCACCCCGGGACAGGGAACAGATACGCAGTATTTT.

The chain carries TRBV19 and TRBJ1-1; a possible D gene is TRBD1 (5 bases). V lost 8 bases, J lost 1 base, and 11 bases lay in between. The V gene's germline CDR1 is LNHDA and CDR2 SQIVND (reference sequence). This CDR3 spans 13 amino acids. CDR3 sequence: CASSTGQNTEAFF. The CDR3, as DNA: TGTGCCAGTTCCACCGGACAGAACACTGAAGCTTTCTTT.

This clone was seen a handful of times. The chain joins TRBV9 to TRBJ2-5; D not resolved. CDR3 length: 13 amino acids. Per the germline V gene, CDR1 is SGDLS and CDR2 is YYNGEE. Trimming shortened V by 2 bases and J by 5 bases, and 10 bases separated the two germline ends. The CDR3 loop is CASSVGGRETQYF. As DNA, the CDR3 is TGTGCCAGCAGCGTCGGCGGTCGGGAGACCCAGTACTTC.

The rearrangement joins TRBV18 to TRBJ2-3; 11 bases match TRBD2. The J segment lost 2 bases and the V segment lost 4 bases, leaving 11 bases of the junction unmatched. CDR3 size: 18 residues. Per the germline V gene, CDR1 is KGHSH and CDR2 is LQKENI. CDR3 nucleotide sequence: TGTGCCAGCTCACAACGGGGGGGGACTAGCGGTGACACAGATACGCAGTATTTT. Translated: CASSQRGGTSGDTDTQYF.

The chain recombines TRBV14 with TRBJ1-1; a weak D match, TRBD1 (6 bases). V was cut by 1 base and J by 9 bases, with 18 bases left in between. The CDR3 runs to 15 residues. CDR1 SGHDN and CDR2 FVKESK come from the germline V gene. In DNA, the CDR3 is TGTGCCAGCAGCCAAGCAATGGGACAAAGCACGAAAGCTTTCTTT. Its protein is CASSQAMGQSTKAFF.

The chain has TRBV9 and TRBJ2-2, with a weak D call TRBD1 (5 bases). The V gene lost 2 bases and the J gene lost 4 bases, with 9 bases spanning the gap. There are 14 residues in the CDR3. The germline V gene has CDR1 SGDLS and CDR2 YYNGEE. CDR3 DNA sequence: TGTGCCAGCAGCGTGGCGCAGGGCACCGGGGAGCTGTTTTTT. This codes for CASSVAQGTGELFF.